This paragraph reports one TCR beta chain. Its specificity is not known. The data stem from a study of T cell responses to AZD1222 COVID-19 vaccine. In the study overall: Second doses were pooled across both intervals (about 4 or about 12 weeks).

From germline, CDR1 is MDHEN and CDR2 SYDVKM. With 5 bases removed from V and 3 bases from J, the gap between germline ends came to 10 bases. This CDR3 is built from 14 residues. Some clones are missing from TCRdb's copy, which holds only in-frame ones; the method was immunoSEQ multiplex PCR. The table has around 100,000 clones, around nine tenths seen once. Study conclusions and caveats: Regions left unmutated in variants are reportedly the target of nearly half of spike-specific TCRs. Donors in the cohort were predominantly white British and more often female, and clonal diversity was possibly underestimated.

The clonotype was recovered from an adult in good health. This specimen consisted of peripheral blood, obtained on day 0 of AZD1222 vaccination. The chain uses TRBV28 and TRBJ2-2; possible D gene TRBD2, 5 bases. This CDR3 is CASSPPGYTGELFF. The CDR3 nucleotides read TGTGCCAGCAGTCCGCCGGGGTACACCGGGGAGCTGTTTTTT.